The sequence of this T cell receptor beta chain was determined in a study of PD-1 blockade in classical Hodgkin lymphoma. Study-wide findings and caveats: Researchers reported that CD4+ TCR diversity, though not CD8+, rose significantly by C4D1.

Every single patient, without exception, relapsed after autologous stem cell transplantation, and brentuximab vedotin exposure varied. Complete response, partial response or progressive disease made up the best responses. Data came from immunoSEQ multiplex PCR; TCRdb stores just in-frame clones and leaves some out. The sample records 75,000 to 100,000 clones, roughly 79% being singletons. Concerning this clone: Its specificity is unknown.

The CDR3 is made up of 14 amino acids. Germline CDR1 MNHNY, CDR2 SVGAGI (reference sequence). Trimming took off 4 bases at V and 5 bases at J, with 11 bases between the two ends. The sequence was collected from a human donor with classical Hodgkin lymphoma. V and J are TRBV6-6 and TRBJ1-4; a possible D gene is TRBD1 (6 bases). Sequencing was performed on peripheral blood mononuclear cells (PBMCs), taken before the second cycle of nivolumab. For the CDR3, the DNA is TGTGCCAGCAGTTCCTGGGACACAAATGAAAAACTGTTTTTT. Translated: CASSSWDTNEKLFF.